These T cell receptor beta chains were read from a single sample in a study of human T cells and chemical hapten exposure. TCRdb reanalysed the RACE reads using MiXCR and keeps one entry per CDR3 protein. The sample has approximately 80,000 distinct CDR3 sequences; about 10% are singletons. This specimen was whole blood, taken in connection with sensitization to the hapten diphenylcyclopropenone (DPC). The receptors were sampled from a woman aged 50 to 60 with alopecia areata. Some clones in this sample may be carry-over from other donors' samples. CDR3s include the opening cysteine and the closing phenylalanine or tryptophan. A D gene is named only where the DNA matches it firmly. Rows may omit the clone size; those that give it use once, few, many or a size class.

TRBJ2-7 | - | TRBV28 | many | TGTGCCAGCAGTCGTCAGGGGTCGGGGGCTCGCGAGCAGTACTTC | CASSRQGSGAREQYF
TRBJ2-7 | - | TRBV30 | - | TGTGCCTGGAGTGTGGTCAGAGGAGAGCAGTACTTC | CAWSVVRGEQYF
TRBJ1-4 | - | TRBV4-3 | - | TGCGCCAGCAGCAGTCGCAGGGGAACTAATGAAAAACTGTTTTTT | CASSSRRGTNEKLFF
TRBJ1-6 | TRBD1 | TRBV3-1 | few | TGTGCCAGCAGCCAAGTCAGGGGGAAACTCCTCCACTTT | CASSQVRGKLLHF
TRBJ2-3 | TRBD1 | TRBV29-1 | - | TGCAGCGTTGAACCGGGACAGGGAACCCCAGATACGCAGTATTTT | CSVEPGQGTPDTQYF
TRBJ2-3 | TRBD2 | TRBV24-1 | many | TGTGCCACCAGTGACAGACTAGCGGGAGGGCTAGATACGCAGTATTTT | CATSDRLAGGLDTQYF
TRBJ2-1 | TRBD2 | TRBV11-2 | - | TGTGCCAGCAGCCCCTGGGTTGGAGCGGGACTTTACAATGAGCAGTTCTTC | CASSPWVGAGLYNEQFF
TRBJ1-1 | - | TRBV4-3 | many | TGCGCCAGCAGCCAAGATCTGGCCTGGGGTTTGGGCACTGAAGCTTTCTTT | CASSQDLAWGLGTEAFF
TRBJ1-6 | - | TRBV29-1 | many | TGCAGCGTGGGGGGAGATAATTCACCCCTCCACTTT | CSVGGDNSPLHF
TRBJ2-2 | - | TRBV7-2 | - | TGTGCCAGCAGCGCCAGAAAAACCGGGGAGCTGTTTTTT | CASSARKTGELFF
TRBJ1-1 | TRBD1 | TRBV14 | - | TGTGCCAGCAGCCACCCTACAGGGGTTGGGTCAGCTGAAGCTTTCTTT | CASSHPTGVGSAEAFF